This T cell receptor beta chain comes out of a study of CD8+ T cells in alopecia areata. This CDR3 is 14 amino acids long. The ends were cut back, 6 bases at V and 0 bases at J, with 12 bases in the middle. Germline V lookup: CDR1 SQVTM, CDR2 ANQGSEA. RNA extraction and reverse transcription yielded cDNA as sequencing template. Clones were read by immunoSEQ multiplex PCR, and TCRdb kept only the in-frame ones, dropping some. Found here are under 75,000 clones, about half of them singletons; the top ten hold 15% to 20%. The starting material was CD8+ T cells sorted from blood, obtained at week 0. This clonotype was sampled from a human donor with alopecia areata. This chain joins TRBV29-1 and TRBJ1-3, with D perhaps matching TRBD1 (6 bases). The CDR3 sequence is CSVATGSSGNTIYF. DNA for the CDR3: TGCAGCGTAGCAACAGGGAGCTCTGGAAACACCATATATTTT.